This entry describes one T cell receptor beta chain. Per the germline V gene, CDR1 is LNHDA and CDR2 is SQIVND (reference sequence). The CDR3 spans 14 residues. Trimming left V 0 bases short and J 4 bases short, with 9 bases between. The sample comes from a study of blood T cell repertoires in COVID-19. In the study overall: Whether acute or convalescent, the COVID-19 samples came from the United States, Italy and Spain.

Data came from immunoSEQ multiplex PCR; TCRdb stores just in-frame clones and leaves some out. The table shows more than 110,000 clones, with 80% to 85% occurring only once. The specimen sequenced was peripheral blood. The chain recombines TRBV19 with TRBJ2-5; no definite D call. The sequence was collected from a woman aged 80 or over with acute or convalescent COVID-19. The CDR3 DNA sequence: TGTGCCAGTAGTATAGATGGGCGTGGAGAGACCCAGTACTTC. Translated: CASSIDGRGETQYF.